A selection of T cell receptor beta chains follows, all from one sample in a study of blood T cell repertoires in COVID-19. Repertoires were generated with immunoSEQ multiplex PCR, while TCRdb's copy carries only in-frame clones and drops some. The repertoire holds approximately 81,000 clones, about four fifths seen once, with approximately 7.3% in the top ten. Material for sequencing was peripheral blood. Receptor source: a human donor in a cohort sampled during active COVID-19. CDR3s include the opening cysteine and the closing phenylalanine or tryptophan. A D gene is named only where the DNA matches it firmly. The listing skips clone size in some rows; elsewhere it reads once, few, many or a size class.

J | V | D | size | CDR3 | DNA
TRBJ2-1 | TRBV7-9 | - | - | CASSLALNSWRGDFYEQFF | TGTGCCAGCAGCTTAGCCCTTAATTCGTGGCGGGGTGACTTCTATGAGCAGTTCTTC
TRBJ2-3 | TRBV29-1 | TRBD1 | - | CSVEGWTGDRTDTQYF | TGCAGCGTTGAGGGGTGGACAGGGGACCGCACAGATACGCAGTATTTT
TRBJ2-5 | TRBV4-1 | TRBD2 | - | CASSQILAGGTGETQYF | TGCGCCAGCAGCCAAATTCTAGCGGGGGGGACTGGGGAGACCCAGTACTTC
TRBJ2-1 | TRBV4-3 | - | - | CASSQDPRREQFF | TGCGCCAGCAGCCAAGATCCCCGGAGGGAACAGTTCTTC
TRBJ1-4 | TRBV30 | - | - | CAWAVANLNEKLFF | TGTGCCTGGGCCGTAGCGAACCTTAATGAAAAACTGTTTTTT
TRBJ1-5 | TRBV7-8 | - | - | CASSLVGRGGNQPQHF | TGTGCCAGCAGCTTAGTAGGCAGGGGTGGCAATCAGCCCCAGCATTTT
TRBJ2-7 | TRBV9 | TRBD2 | few | CASSASGGPYEQYF | TGTGCCAGCAGCGCAAGCGGGGGACCCTACGAGCAGTACTTC
TRBJ2-1 | TRBV18 | TRBD2 | - | CASSPRTSGGAFNEQFF | TGTGCCAGCTCACCGCGGACTAGCGGGGGGGCCTTCAATGAGCAGTTCTTC
TRBJ1-3 | TRBV7-9 | - | few | CASKVGDSGNTIYF | TGTGCCAGCAAAGTCGGTGACTCTGGAAACACCATATATTTT
TRBJ2-7 | TRBV6-1 | TRBD1 | - | CASSDRTGPVMYEQYF | TGTGCCAGCAGTGACCGGACAGGGCCGGTCATGTACGAGCAGTACTTC
TRBJ1-5 | TRBV27 | TRBD1 | - | CASSFSQGSNQPQHF | TGTGCCAGCAGTTTCTCACAGGGGAGCAATCAGCCCCAGCATTTT
TRBJ1-4 | TRBV24-1 | - | - | CADGGPPPTKLFF | TGTGCCGACGGTGGGCCGCCCCCAACGAAACTGTTTTTT
TRBJ2-7 | TRBV5-1 | - | - | CTSEADYEQYF | TGCACCAGCGAAGCGGACTACGAGCAGTACTTC
TRBJ1-2 | TRBV5-1 | TRBD1 | few | CASKQGQAGGYTF | TGCGCCAGCAAGCAAGGACAGGCTGGTGGCTACACCTTC
TRBJ2-3 | TRBV19 | TRBD2 | - | CASRTTSGGTDTQYF | TGTGCCAGTAGAACGACTAGCGGGGGCACAGATACGCAGTATTTT
TRBJ2-3 | TRBV18 | TRBD2 | - | CASSSRLAGGPGTDTQYF | TGTGCCAGCTCATCCCGACTAGCGGGGGGGCCCGGCACAGATACGCAGTATTTT